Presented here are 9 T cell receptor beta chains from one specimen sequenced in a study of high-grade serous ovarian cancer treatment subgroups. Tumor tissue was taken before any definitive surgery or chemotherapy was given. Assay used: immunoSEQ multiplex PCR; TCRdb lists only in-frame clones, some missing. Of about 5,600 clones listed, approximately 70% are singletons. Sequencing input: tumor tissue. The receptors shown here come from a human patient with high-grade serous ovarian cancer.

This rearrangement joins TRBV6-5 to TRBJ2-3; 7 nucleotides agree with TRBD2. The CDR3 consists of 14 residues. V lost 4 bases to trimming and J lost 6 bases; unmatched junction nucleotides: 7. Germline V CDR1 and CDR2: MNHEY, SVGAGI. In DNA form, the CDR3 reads TGTGCCAGCAGTTTGACCGACGGGAGGGATACGCAGTATTTT. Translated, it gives CASSLTDGRDTQYF.

DNA for the CDR3: TGCGCCAGCAGCCAACACGAACAGGGGGACTATGGCTACACCTTC. Translated: CASSQHEQGDYGYTF. This chain uses TRBV4-1 with TRBJ1-2; TRBD1 matches 8 bases. Germline lookup yields CDR1 MGHRA and CDR2 YSYEKL. The CDR3 sequence is 15 residues long. V lost 2 bases, J lost 3 bases, and 5 bases stayed unmatched.

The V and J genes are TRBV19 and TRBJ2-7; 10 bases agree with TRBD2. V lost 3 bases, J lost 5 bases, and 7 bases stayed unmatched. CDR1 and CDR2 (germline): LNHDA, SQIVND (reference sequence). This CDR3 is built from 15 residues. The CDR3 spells CASSISASGGNEQYF. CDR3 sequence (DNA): TGTGCCAGTAGTATTTCGGCTAGCGGGGGAAACGAGCAGTACTTC.

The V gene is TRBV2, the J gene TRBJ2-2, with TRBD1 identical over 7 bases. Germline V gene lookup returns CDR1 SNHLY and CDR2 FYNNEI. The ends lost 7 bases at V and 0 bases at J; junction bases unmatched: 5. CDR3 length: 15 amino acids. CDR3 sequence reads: CASNRGQPNTGELFF. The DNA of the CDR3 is TGTGCCAGCAATAGGGGACAGCCGAACACCGGGGAGCTGTTTTTT.

The CDR3 region is CAWSEGVSYNEQFF. Written as DNA, the CDR3 is TGTGCCTGGAGTGAGGGGGTGTCCTACAATGAGCAGTTCTTC. The V and J genes are TRBV30 and TRBJ2-1, with D tentatively TRBD1 (6 bases). This CDR3 is 14 amino acids long. CDR1 and CDR2 (germline): GTSNPN, SVGIG (reference sequence). V was clipped by 1 base and J by 1 base, with 8 bases between them.

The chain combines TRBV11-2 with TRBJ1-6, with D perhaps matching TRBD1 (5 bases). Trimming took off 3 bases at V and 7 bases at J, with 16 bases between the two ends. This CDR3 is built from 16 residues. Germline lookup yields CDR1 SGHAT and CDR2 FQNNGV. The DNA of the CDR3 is TGTGCCAGCAGCTTCGCCTCGGGACTTCTGAATTCACCCCTCCACTTT. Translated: CASSFASGLLNSPLHF.

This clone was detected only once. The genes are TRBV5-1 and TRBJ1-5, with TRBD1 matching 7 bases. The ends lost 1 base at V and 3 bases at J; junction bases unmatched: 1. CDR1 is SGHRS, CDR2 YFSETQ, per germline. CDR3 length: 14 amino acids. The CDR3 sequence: CASSLTGDNQPQHF. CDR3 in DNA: TGCGCCAGCAGCTTGACAGGGGACAATCAGCCCCAGCATTTT.

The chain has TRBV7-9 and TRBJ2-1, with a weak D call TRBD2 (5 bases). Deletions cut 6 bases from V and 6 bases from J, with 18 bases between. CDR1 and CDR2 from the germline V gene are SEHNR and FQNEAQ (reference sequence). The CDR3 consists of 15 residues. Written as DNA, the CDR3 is TGTGCCAGCAGTGACTCGTTAGCTGAGGGCAATGAGCAGTTCTTC. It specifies CASSDSLAEGNEQFF.

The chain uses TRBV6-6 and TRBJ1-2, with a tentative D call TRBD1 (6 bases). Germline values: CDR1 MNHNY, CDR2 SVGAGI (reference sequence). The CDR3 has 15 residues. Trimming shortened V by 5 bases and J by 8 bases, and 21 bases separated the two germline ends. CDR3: CASSLTGGSGEGYTF. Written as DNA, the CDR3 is TGTGCCAGCAGTCTGACGGGGGGCTCCGGGGAGGGCTACACCTTC.